A selection of T cell receptor beta chains follows, all from one sample in a study of shared clonotypes between healthy human individuals. Clones were read by immunoSEQ multiplex PCR, and TCRdb kept only the in-frame ones, dropping some. In the table there are 2 million to 3 million clones, over 85% of which are singletons. The sample was naive CD4+ T cells from PBMCs. These receptors were obtained from a man younger than 35 in good health. Some clones in this sample may be carry-over from other donors' samples. Both conserved end residues are part of each CDR3. The D gene is left open where the match is weak.

j_call d_call v_call cdr3_aa cdr3_nt
TRBJ2-2 . TRBV2 CASITPNTGELFF TGTGCCAGCATTACACCGAACACCGGGGAGCTGTTTTTT
TRBJ2-1 TRBD2 TRBV5-1 CASSLVTASGNEQFF TGCGCCAGCAGCTTGGTTACGGCTAGCGGCAATGAGCAGTTCTTC
TRBJ1-1 TRBD1 TRBV18 CASSRNPTGTPEGAHTEAFF TGTGCCAGCTCACGGAACCCGACAGGGACACCCGAGGGGGCCCACACTGAAGCTTTCTTT
TRBJ2-5 . TRBV6-5 CASRAAVVRETQYF TGTGCCAGCCGTGCCGCTGTAGTCCGGGAGACCCAGTACTTC
TRBJ2-7 . TRBV7-3 CASSPKGGAPYEQYF TGTGCCAGCAGCCCTAAGGGGGGGGCCCCCTACGAGCAGTACTTC
TRBJ1-4 TRBD1 TRBV7-8 CASSLETGVGEKLFF TGTGCCAGCAGCTTAGAGACAGGGGTAGGGGAAAAACTGTTTTTT
TRBJ2-2 . TRBV7-3 CASSLLGRINTGELFF TGTGCCAGCAGCTTACTGGGACGGATCAACACCGGGGAGCTGTTTTTT
TRBJ1-2 TRBD1 TRBV7-2 CASRTTGGQGSRGYTF TGTGCCAGCAGGACTACTGGGGGACAGGGTTCGAGGGGCTACACCTTC
TRBJ2-5 TRBD2 TRBV4-3 CASSQGVSGTSVETQYF TGCGCCAGCAGCCAAGGGGTGTCCGGGACTAGTGTAGAGACCCAGTACTTC
TRBJ1-1 . TRBV6-6 CASSARDTEAFF TGTGCCAGCAGTGCTCGAGACACTGAAGCTTTCTTT
TRBJ2-3 . TRBV18 CASSPGLRDTQYF TGTGCCAGCTCACCAGGGTTGAGAGATACGCAGTATTTT
TRBJ1-6 . TRBV27 CASSSRGVSSYNSPLHF TGTGCCAGCAGTTCCCGGGGCGTAAGCTCCTATAATTCACCCCTCCACTTT
TRBJ1-5 . TRBV28 CATLNEAQHF TGTGCCACCCTAAATGAGGCCCAGCATTTT
TRBJ2-7 TRBD1 TRBV29-1 CSVGKGARYEQYF TGCAGCGTTGGAAAGGGGGCGCGTTACGAGCAGTACTTC
TRBJ2-1 TRBD2 TRBV10-2 CASSRGGLADNEQFF TGCGCCAGCAGCCGTGGCGGACTAGCGGACAATGAGCAGTTCTTC
TRBJ2-5 TRBD2 TRBV7-8 CASSLAGRRLAGFQETQYF TGTGCCAGCAGCTTAGCGGGCCGAAGACTAGCGGGGTTTCAAGAGACCCAGTACTTC
TRBJ1-3 TRBD1 TRBV7-2 CASSNSGGGNTIYF TGTGCCAGCAGCAACAGCGGAGGGGGCAACACCATATATTTT
TRBJ1-2 . TRBV7-2 CASSFERLGGYTF TGTGCCAGCAGCTTTGAGAGGCTCGGGGGCTACACCTTC
TRBJ2-3 . TRBV28 CASPKNGKGTDTQYF TGTGCCAGCCCGAAGAATGGGAAGGGGACAGATACGCAGTATTTT
TRBJ1-5 . TRBV7-2 CASSSSQSGNQPQHF TGTGCCAGCAGCTCCTCACAGAGTGGCAATCAGCCCCAGCATTTT
TRBJ2-5 TRBD1 TRBV5-1 CASSLGGQPGETQYF TGCGCCAGCAGCTTGGGGGGACAGCCAGGGGAGACCCAGTACTTC
TRBJ1-5 TRBD1 TRBV4-1 CASSQEGTASNQPQHF TGCGCCAGCAGCCAAGAGGGGACAGCAAGCAATCAGCCCCAGCATTTT